One sample yielded the 25 T cell receptor beta chains listed below, sequenced in a study of blood T cell repertoires in COVID-19. Clones were read by immunoSEQ multiplex PCR, and TCRdb kept only the in-frame ones, dropping some. The profile shows tens of thousands of clones, roughly 90% of them singletons. Source material: peripheral blood. The receptors here all came from a human donor in a cohort sampled during active COVID-19.

This clone appeared a few times. This chain links TRBV7-3 with TRBJ1-3, with 8 bases matching TRBD1. Unmatched junction bases numbered 5, after V lost 6 bases and J lost 4 bases. CDR1 SGHTA and CDR2 FQGTGA come from the germline V gene. The CDR3 length is 14 residues. In nucleotides, the CDR3 is TGTGCCAGCAGTCAGGGGGCGCCGGGAAACACCATATATTTT. Translating it yields CASSQGAPGNTIYF.

The CDR3 coding sequence is TGTGCCAGCAGTTACAGTCGGGCGGGGAGCTCCTACGAGCAGTACTTC. As protein: CASSYSRAGSSYEQYF. This chain links TRBV6-2 or TRBV6-3 with TRBJ2-7; the D gene is possibly TRBD2 (6 bases). Looked up from germline, CDR1 is MNHEY and CDR2 is SVGEGT. V shed 2 bases and J shed 0 bases, with 14 bases lying between them. This CDR3 spans 16 amino acids.

This chain connects TRBV4-2 to TRBJ2-3; TRBD2 matches at 12 bases. J gave up 6 bases and V 1 base, and 2 bases lay outside the gene matches. Germline loops: CDR1 LGHNA, CDR2 YNFKEQ. The CDR3 runs to 15 residues. The CDR3 DNA is TGTGCCAGCAGCCAAGGTACTAGCGGGGGGGATACGCAGTATTTT. It is translated as CASSQGTSGGDTQYF.

This clone was observed a single time. This chain links TRBV5-4 with TRBJ2-1; TRBD1 matches at 9 bases. The CDR3 is 18 residues long. The junction had 15 bases not matched to a gene; V was cut back by 4 bases and J by 4 bases. Germline CDR1 reads SGHNT; CDR2 reads YYREEE (reference sequence). CDR3 residues: CASSPRDRERAPYNEQFF. Written as DNA, the CDR3 is TGTGCCAGCAGCCCCCGGGACAGGGAACGGGCACCTTACAATGAGCAGTTCTTC.

The chain has TRBV19 and TRBJ2-1; D possibly corresponds to TRBD2 (6 bases). V was trimmed by 2 bases and J by 0 bases, leaving 11 bases between them. This CDR3 has 16 residues. The germline gives CDR1 LNHDA, CDR2 SQIVND (reference sequence). Here the CDR3 DNA reads TGTGCCAGTAGTATACGAAGCGGGCGCTCCTACAATGAGCAGTTCTTC. Protein sequence: CASSIRSGRSYNEQFF.

The chain combines TRBV19 with TRBJ2-7; 7 bases are a match to TRBD1. Trimming cost V 8 bases and J 1 base; bases outside gene matches: 8. From germline, CDR1 is LNHDA and CDR2 SQIVND (reference sequence). The CDR3 loop spans 14 amino acids. The CDR3 reads CASGIGTASYEQYF. The CDR3 nucleotides read TGTGCCAGTGGAATCGGGACAGCTTCCTACGAGCAGTACTTC. Combining the CDR3 with reference TRBV19 and TRBJ2-7 gives the whole variable domain DGGITQSPKYLFRKEGQNVTLSCEQNLNHDAMYWYRQDPGQGLRLIYYSQIVNDFQKGDIAEGYSVSREKKESFPLTVTSAQKNPTAFYLCASGIGTASYEQYFGPGTRLTVT.

The chain joins TRBV12-5 to TRBJ2-4; 10 nucleotides line up with TRBD2. The CDR3 sequence is 20 residues long. CDR1 LGHNT and CDR2 FRNRAP come from the germline V gene. V lost 0 bases to trimming and J lost 4 bases; unmatched junction nucleotides: 15. The CDR3: CASGLVTRGILAGPKNIQYF. The CDR3 nucleotides are TGTGCTAGTGGTTTGGTAACGAGGGGAATACTAGCGGGGCCAAAAAACATTCAGTACTTC.

The V gene is TRBV6-2 or TRBV6-3, the J gene TRBJ2-5, with TRBD1 matching 9 bases. The CDR3 runs to 18 residues. CDR1 is MNHEY, CDR2 SVGEGT, per germline. Trimming removed 2 bases from V and 0 bases from J; junction bases left unmatched: 10. The CDR3 loop is CASSYRGQGKNDQETQYF. CDR3 sequence (DNA): TGTGCCAGCAGTTACAGGGGACAGGGAAAAAACGACCAAGAGACCCAGTACTTC.

The chain employs TRBV6-5 and TRBJ1-1; 9 nucleotides line up with TRBD1. Germline V gene lookup returns CDR1 MNHEY and CDR2 SVGAGI. The CDR3 is 14 residues long. V was clipped by 7 bases and J by 11 bases; unmatched bases: 14. CDR3 region: CASTYPYPGQGAFF. DNA of the CDR3: TGTGCCAGCACCTATCCATACCCGGGACAGGGCGCTTTCTTT.

V usage is TRBV7-2 and J usage is TRBJ1-3, with 7 nucleotides matching TRBD1. Germline-derived CDR1 and CDR2 are SGHTA and FQGNSA. Trimming at V came to 3 bases and at J to 0 bases, leaving 5 bases not matched to a gene. The CDR3 runs 16 residues. Written as DNA, the CDR3 is TGTGCCAGCAGCTTTTCCGGGACAGTCTCTGGAAACACCATATATTTT. Its translation: CASSFSGTVSGNTIYF.

This sequence joins TRBV11-2 and TRBJ2-1, with D perhaps TRBD2 (6 bases). Germline V gives CDR1 SGHAT, CDR2 FQNNGV. V gave up 4 bases and J gave up 4 bases, with 17 bases separating them. This CDR3 region has 16 residues. The CDR3 DNA sequence: TGTGCCAGCAGCTCGCTCCGGAGGGGCCTTTACAATGAGCAGTTCTTC. Translating gives CASSSLRRGLYNEQFF.

This chain uses TRBV28 with TRBJ2-7, with 7 bases matching TRBD2. The trim removed 11 bases at V and 0 bases at J, leaving 13 bases unmatched. This CDR3 contains 15 residues. CDR1 is MDHEN, CDR2 SYDVKM, per germline. This CDR3 is CAGSSGGANSYEQYF. As DNA, the CDR3 is TGTGCCGGGAGCTCGGGAGGAGCTAACTCCTACGAGCAGTACTTC.

V and J are TRBV9 and TRBJ1-3; 9 bases map to TRBD1. CDR1 and CDR2 (germline): SGDLS, YYNGEE. The CDR3 length is 18 residues. J gave up 1 base and V 4 bases, and 12 bases lay outside the gene matches. The CDR3 DNA sequence: TGTGCCAGCAGCCAGACTTCTACAGGGGGCACATCTGGAAACACCATATATTTT. Protein sequence: CASSQTSTGGTSGNTIYF.

The sample holds one count of this clone. The chain recombines TRBV7-3 with TRBJ2-5; 10 bases map to TRBD2. The V and J ends lost 5 bases and 4 bases, in that order; junction bases with no gene match: 4. Germline-derived CDR1 and CDR2 are SGHTA and FQGTGA. The CDR3 extends over 14 amino acids. CDR3 region: CASSPSGRGETQYF. CDR3 nucleotides: TGTGCCAGCAGCCCTAGCGGGAGAGGAGAGACCCAGTACTTC. The variable domain in full, with the rest retrieved from reference TRBV7-3 and TRBJ2-5, is GAGVSQTPSNKVTEKGKYVELRCDPISGHTALYWYRQSLGQGPEFLIYFQGTGAADDSGLPNDRFFAVRPEGSVSTLKIQRTERGDSAVYLCASSPSGRGETQYFGPGTRLLVL.

This chain uses TRBV12-2 with TRBJ2-1; the DNA was not compared with TRBD2, the D call given in the table. TRBV12-2 is described as a pseudogene. The CDR3 covers 17 residues. The CDR3 loop is CASRLAPRVLSYNEQFF. The DNA of the CDR3 is TGTGCAAGTCGCTTAGCGCCGAGGGTTCTGTCCTACAATGAGCAGTTCTTC.

V usage is TRBV12-5 and J usage is TRBJ2-1, with 7 nucleotides matching TRBD1. The CDR3 has 15 residues. Trimming removed 3 bases from V and 5 bases from J; junction bases left unmatched: 7. Looked up from germline, CDR1 is LGHNT and CDR2 is FRNRAP. The CDR3 is CASGFQGQTHNEQFF. The CDR3 nucleotides are TGTGCTAGTGGTTTTCAGGGACAGACCCACAATGAGCAGTTCTTC.

The chain is built from TRBV20-1 and TRBJ2-5; D may be TRBD1 (6 bases). The CDR3 runs 15 residues. With 3 bases removed from V and 5 bases from J, the gap between germline ends came to 19 bases. Germline V lookup: CDR1 DFQATT, CDR2 SNEGSKA (reference sequence). The CDR3 loop reads CSASFRIRQGETQYF. CDR3 bases: TGCAGTGCTAGTTTCCGTATTCGGCAGGGGGAGACCCAGTACTTC.

This sequence joins TRBV19 and TRBJ1-2; the D is unclear. V shed 8 bases and J shed 8 bases, with 15 bases lying between them. This CDR3 is built from 12 residues. Germline V CDR1 and CDR2: LNHDA, SQIVND (reference sequence). CDR3 in amino acids: CASPGRGGGYTF. Written as DNA, the CDR3 is TGTGCCAGTCCAGGACGAGGAGGGGGCTACACCTTC.

The chain combines TRBV7-2 with TRBJ2-7; 7 positions match TRBD2. The CDR3 is 13 residues long. Germline-derived CDR1 and CDR2 are SGHTA and FQGNSA. V shed 5 bases, J shed 0 bases, and the junction held 1 base outside the gene matches. The CDR3 nucleotides read TGTGCCAGCAGCCGGGACTACTCCTACGAGCAGTACTTC. It is translated as CASSRDYSYEQYF.

The J gene is TRBJ2-7, the V gene TRBV2, with 10 bases fitting TRBD2. Losses at the gene ends were 10 bases for V and 3 bases for J; bases not matched to a gene: 9. Germline CDR1 reads SNHLY; CDR2 reads FYNNEI. The CDR3 contains 14 residues. CDR3 loop: CATGLALSGYEQYF. CDR3 DNA: TGTGCCACGGGACTAGCGCTTAGCGGCTACGAGCAGTACTTC.

This sequence joins TRBV6-5 and TRBJ1-2, with TRBD1 matching over 7 bases. CDR3 size: 13 residues. The junction had 8 bases not matched to a gene; V was cut back by 6 bases and J by 7 bases. The V gene's germline CDR1 is MNHEY and CDR2 SVGAGI. CDR3 sequence (DNA): TGTGCCAGCAGCTACAGGGGTCTAGTTGGCTACACCTTC. Translation gives CASSYRGLVGYTF.

This chain joins TRBV11-2 and TRBJ2-7; a weak D match, TRBD1 (5 bases). Germline V CDR1 and CDR2: SGHAT, FQNNGV. V lost 4 bases, J lost 6 bases, and 7 bases lay in between. The CDR3 is made up of 11 amino acids. The CDR3 DNA follows: TGTGCCAGCAGCTCAGGGCGCGAGCAGTACTTC. It translates to CASSSGREQYF.

The rearrangement joins TRBV7-2 to TRBJ2-3, with 13 bases that match TRBD2. With V trimmed by 7 bases and J by 6 bases, 16 bases remained unmatched. The germline V gene encodes CDR1 SGHTA and CDR2 FQGNSA. The CDR3 consists of 18 residues. The CDR3 sequence is CASILLPGTSGRADTQYF. In nucleotides, the CDR3 is TGTGCCAGCATCCTACTACCCGGAACTAGCGGGAGGGCGGATACGCAGTATTTT.

The J gene is TRBJ2-1, the V gene TRBV6-5, with 10 nucleotides matching TRBD2. The trim removed 2 bases at V and 1 base at J, leaving 2 bases unmatched. Germline CDR1 and CDR2: MNHEY and SVGAGI. CDR3 length: 16 residues. The CDR3 DNA is TGTGCCAGCAGTTACCTAGCGGGAGCGTCCTACAATGAGCAGTTCTTC. Translating gives CASSYLAGASYNEQFF.

The V call is TRBV28, the J call TRBJ2-1; 7 nucleotides align to TRBD2. Germline values: CDR1 MDHEN, CDR2 SYDVKM. Losses at the gene ends were 2 bases for V and 9 bases for J; bases not matched to a gene: 7. This CDR3 is built from 14 residues. The CDR3 nucleotides read TGTGCCAGCAGTTTAGCGGGAGAGTTCTCTGAGCAGTTCTTC. This translates into CASSLAGEFSEQFF.